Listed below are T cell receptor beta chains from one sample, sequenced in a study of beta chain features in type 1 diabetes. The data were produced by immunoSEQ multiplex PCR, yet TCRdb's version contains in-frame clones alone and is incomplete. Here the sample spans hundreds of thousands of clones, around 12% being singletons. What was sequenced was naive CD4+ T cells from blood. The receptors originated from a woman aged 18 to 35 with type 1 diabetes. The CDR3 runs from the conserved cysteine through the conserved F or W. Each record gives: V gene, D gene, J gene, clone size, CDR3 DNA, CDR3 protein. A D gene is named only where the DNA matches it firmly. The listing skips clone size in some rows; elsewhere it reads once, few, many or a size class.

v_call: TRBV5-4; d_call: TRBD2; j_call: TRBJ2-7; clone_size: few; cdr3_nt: TGTGCCAGCAGCTTGGCTAGCGGGAGTTGGGACGAGCAGTACTTC; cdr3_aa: CASSLASGSWDEQYF
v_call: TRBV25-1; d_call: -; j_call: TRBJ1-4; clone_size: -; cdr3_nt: TGTGCCAGCAGTGAACCAGGGCAAGGTGAAAAACTGTTTTTT; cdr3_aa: CASSEPGQGEKLFF
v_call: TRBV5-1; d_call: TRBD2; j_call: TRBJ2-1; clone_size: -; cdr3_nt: TGCGCCAGCAGCGCGCTAACTAGCGGGCCCTACAATGAGCAGTTCTTC; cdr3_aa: CASSALTSGPYNEQFF
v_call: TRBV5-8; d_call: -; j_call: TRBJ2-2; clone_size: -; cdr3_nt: TGTGCCAGCAGCTTGGGACTTTCCGGGGAGCTGTTTTTT; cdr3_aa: CASSLGLSGELFF
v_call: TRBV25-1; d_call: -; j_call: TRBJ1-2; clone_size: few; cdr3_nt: TGTGCCAGCAGTGAACCCGGACAGCCTAACTATGGCTACACCTTC; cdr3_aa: CASSEPGQPNYGYTF
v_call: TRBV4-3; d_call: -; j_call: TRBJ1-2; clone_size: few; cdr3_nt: TGCGCCAGCAGCCAAGACAGGGATAGTAGCTACACCTTC; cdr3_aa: CASSQDRDSSYTF
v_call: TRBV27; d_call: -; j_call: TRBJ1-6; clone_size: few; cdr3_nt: TGTGCCAGCAGTTCCGGGACCTATAATTCACCCCTCCACTTT; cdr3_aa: CASSSGTYNSPLHF
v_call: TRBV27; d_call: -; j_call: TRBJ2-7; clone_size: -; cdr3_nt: TGTGCCAGCAGTCCAGTCCTCGCTCCCTACGAGCAGTACTTC; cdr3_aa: CASSPVLAPYEQYF
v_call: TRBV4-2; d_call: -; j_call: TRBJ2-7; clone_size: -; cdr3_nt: TGTGCCAGCAGCCAAGAAGCGTTGGGTTTCTACGAGCAGTACTTC; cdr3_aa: CASSQEALGFYEQYF
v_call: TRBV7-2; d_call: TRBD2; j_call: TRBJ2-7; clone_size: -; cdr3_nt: TGTGCCAGCAGCCTCGGGACTAGCGGGGTCGAGCAGTACTTC; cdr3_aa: CASSLGTSGVEQYF
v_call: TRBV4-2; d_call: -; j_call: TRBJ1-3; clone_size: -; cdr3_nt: TGTGCCAGCAGCCAAGATTACTCGGGTAAAGCTGGAAACACCATATATTTT; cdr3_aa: CASSQDYSGKAGNTIYF
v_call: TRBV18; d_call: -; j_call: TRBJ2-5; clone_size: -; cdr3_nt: TGTGCCAGCTCACCACCGATTCTACCGAAGGAGACCCAGTACTTC; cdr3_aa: CASSPPILPKETQYF
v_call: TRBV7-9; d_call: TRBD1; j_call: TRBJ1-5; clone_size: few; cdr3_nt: TGTGCCAGCAGCCCCACCGGGACAGGGTATCAGCCCCAGCATTTT; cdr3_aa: CASSPTGTGYQPQHF
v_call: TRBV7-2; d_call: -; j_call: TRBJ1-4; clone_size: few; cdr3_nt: TGTGCCAGCCACCCCGGAGGGCCGACCGTGGAAAAACTGTTTTTT; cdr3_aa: CASHPGGPTVEKLFF
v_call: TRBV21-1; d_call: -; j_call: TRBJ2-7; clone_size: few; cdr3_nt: TGTGCCAGCCTCAAAGACGCGAGAGGGCGGCCCGAGCAGTACTTC; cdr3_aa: CASLKDARGRPEQYF
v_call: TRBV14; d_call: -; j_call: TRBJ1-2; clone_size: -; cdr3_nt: TGTGCCAGCAGGCGCAGGGTATTCGATGGCTACACCTTC; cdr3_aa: CASRRRVFDGYTF
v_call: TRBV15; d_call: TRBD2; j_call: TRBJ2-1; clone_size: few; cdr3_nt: TGTGCCACCAGCAGTCGGCTAGCGGGGGGCTATGAGCAGTTCTTC; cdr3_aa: CATSSRLAGGYEQFF
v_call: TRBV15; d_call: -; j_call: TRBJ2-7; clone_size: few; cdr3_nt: TGTGCCACCAGCAAAATACAGGGTCCTTACGAGCAGTACTTC; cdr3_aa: CATSKIQGPYEQYF
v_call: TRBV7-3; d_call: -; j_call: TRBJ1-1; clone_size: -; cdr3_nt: TGTGCCAGCAGCTTAGGGCAGGATAACACTGAAGCTTTCTTT; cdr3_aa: CASSLGQDNTEAFF
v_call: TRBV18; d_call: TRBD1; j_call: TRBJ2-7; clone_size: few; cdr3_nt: TGTGCCAGCTCAACTGTATCAGGACAGGGGACCTACGAGCAGTACTTC; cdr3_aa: CASSTVSGQGTYEQYF
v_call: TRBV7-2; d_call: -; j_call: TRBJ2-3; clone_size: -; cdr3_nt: TGTGCCAGCAGACCCGGGCGGGGCACAGATACGCAGTATTTT; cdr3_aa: CASRPGRGTDTQYF
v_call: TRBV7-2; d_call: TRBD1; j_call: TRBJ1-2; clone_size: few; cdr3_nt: TGTGCCAGCGCGTTCAACGCAGGGGGCTATGGCTACACCTTC; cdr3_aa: CASAFNAGGYGYTF
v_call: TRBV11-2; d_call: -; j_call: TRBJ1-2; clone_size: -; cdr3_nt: TGTGCCAGCAGCTTAGCAGCCAGGGGAAGTGGCTACACCTTC; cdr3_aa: CASSLAARGSGYTF
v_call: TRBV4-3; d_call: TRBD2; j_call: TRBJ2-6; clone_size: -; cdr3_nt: TGCGCCAGCAGCCAAGATATTAGGGGGACTAGTGGGGCCAACGTCCTGACTTTC; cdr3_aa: CASSQDIRGTSGANVLTF
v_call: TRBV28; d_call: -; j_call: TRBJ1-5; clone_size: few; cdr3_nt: TGTGCCAGCGTGTTTACAGTCAATCAGCCCCAGCATTTT; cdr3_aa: CASVFTVNQPQHF
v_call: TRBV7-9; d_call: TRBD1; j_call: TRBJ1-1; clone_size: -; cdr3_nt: TGTGCCAGCAGCAATCAGGGGGGAACTGAAGCTTTCTTT; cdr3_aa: CASSNQGGTEAFF
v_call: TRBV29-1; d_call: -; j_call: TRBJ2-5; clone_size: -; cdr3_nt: TGCAGCGTTGGAGGAATTCCACCCCAAGAGACCCAGTACTTC; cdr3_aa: CSVGGIPPQETQYF
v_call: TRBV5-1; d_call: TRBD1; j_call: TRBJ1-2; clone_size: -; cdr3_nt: TGCGCCAGCAGCTTCAGGGGGCCCGGCTATGGCTACACCTTC; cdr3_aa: CASSFRGPGYGYTF
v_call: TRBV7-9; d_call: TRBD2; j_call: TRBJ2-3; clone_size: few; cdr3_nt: TGTGCCAGCAGCCGTACCGGGGGAGGGCGCACAGATACGCAGTATTTT; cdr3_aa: CASSRTGGGRTDTQYF
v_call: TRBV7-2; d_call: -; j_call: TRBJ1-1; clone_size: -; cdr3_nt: TGTGCCAGCAGCTTAGTCTGGGGCCAAGCTTTCTTT; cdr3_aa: CASSLVWGQAFF
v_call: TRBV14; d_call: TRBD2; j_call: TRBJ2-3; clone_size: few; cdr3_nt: TGTGCCAGCACCCGCGGGAGGTGGACGCAGTATTTT; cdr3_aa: CASTRGRWTQYF
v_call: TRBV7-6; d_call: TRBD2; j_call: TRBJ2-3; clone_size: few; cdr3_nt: TGTGCCAGCAGCTTAGCGTTAGCGGGGGGGCTCACAGATACGCAGTATTTT; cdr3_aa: CASSLALAGGLTDTQYF
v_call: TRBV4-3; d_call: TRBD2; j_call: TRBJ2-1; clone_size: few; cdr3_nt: TGCGCCAGCAGCCCCACCGGGGGGGCGTACAATGAGCAGTTCTTC; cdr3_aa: CASSPTGGAYNEQFF
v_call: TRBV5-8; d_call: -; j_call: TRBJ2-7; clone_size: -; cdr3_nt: TGTGCCAGCAGCTTGCGACAGGCCTACGAGCAGTACTTC; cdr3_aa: CASSLRQAYEQYF
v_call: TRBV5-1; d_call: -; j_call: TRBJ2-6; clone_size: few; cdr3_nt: TGCGCCAGCAGCTTCAGTTCAGGGGCCAACGTCCTGACTTTC; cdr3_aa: CASSFSSGANVLTF
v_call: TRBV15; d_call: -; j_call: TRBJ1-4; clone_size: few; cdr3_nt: TGTGCCACCAGCAGAGGGGGGGCTAATGAAAAACTGTTTTTT; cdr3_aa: CATSRGGANEKLFF
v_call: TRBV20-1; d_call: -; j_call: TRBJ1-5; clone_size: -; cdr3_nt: TGCAGTGCTAGCGGTGGTCAGCCCCAGCATTTT; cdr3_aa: CSASGGQPQHF
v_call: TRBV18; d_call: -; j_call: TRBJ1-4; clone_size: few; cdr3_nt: TGTGCCAGCTCACCGAGGGGCGCGGGGGATGAAAAACTGTTTTTT; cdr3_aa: CASSPRGAGDEKLFF
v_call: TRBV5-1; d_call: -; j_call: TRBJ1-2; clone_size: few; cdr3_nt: TGCGCCAGCAGCAGTCTATCGGGACTTCCAGAGAATGGCTACACCTTC; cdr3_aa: CASSSLSGLPENGYTF
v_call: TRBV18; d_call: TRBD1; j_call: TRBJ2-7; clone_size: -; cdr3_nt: TGTGCCAGCTCACCACGACAGGGGGGTTTCGACGAGCAGTACTTC; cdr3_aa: CASSPRQGGFDEQYF
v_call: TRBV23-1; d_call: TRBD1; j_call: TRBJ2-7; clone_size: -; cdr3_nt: TGCGCCAGCCCTTACGGGGACAGGGGGTATAGTTGGTCCTACGAGCAGTACTTC; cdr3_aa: CASPYGDRGYSWSYEQYF
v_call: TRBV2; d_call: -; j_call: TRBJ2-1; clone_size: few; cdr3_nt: TGTGCCAGCCAACTCGAGTCAACCAACAATGAGCAGTTCTTC; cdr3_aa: CASQLESTNNEQFF
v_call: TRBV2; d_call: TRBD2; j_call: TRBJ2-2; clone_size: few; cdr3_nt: TGTGCCAGCCGCGGGAGGGCGACCACCGGGGAGCTGTTTTTT; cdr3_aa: CASRGRATTGELFF
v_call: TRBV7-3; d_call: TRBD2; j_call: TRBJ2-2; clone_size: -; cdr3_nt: TGTGCCAGCAGCTTTGCGGGAGGGGTTACCGGGGAGCTGTTTTTT; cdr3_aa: CASSFAGGVTGELFF
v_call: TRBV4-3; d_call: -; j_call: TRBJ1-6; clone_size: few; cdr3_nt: TGCGCCAGCAGCCAAGATGCAGGGTCGAATTCACCCCTCCACTTT; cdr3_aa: CASSQDAGSNSPLHF
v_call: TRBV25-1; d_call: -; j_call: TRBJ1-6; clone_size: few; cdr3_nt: TGTGCCAGCAGTGCCCAAACAGGGTCCGTACCCCTCCACTTT; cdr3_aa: CASSAQTGSVPLHF
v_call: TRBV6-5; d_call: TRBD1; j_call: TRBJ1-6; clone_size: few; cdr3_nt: TGTGCCAGCAGCGGCGCGGGACAGGGGTTTTCACCCCTCCACTTT; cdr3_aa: CASSGAGQGFSPLHF
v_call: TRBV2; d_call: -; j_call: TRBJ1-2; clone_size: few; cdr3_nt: TGTGCCAGCACCACCGGAGGGTATGGCTACACCTTC; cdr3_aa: CASTTGGYGYTF
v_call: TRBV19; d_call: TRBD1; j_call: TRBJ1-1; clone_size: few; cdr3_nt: TGTGCCAGTAGTATCCCCGGACAGGGGATCACTGAAGCTTTCTTT; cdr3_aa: CASSIPGQGITEAFF
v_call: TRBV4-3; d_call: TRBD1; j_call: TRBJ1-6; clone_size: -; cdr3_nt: TGCGCCAGCAGCCTAGGGGACAGCTCTAATTCACCCCTCCACTTT; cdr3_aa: CASSLGDSSNSPLHF
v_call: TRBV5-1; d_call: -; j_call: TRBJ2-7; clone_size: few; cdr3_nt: TGCGCCAGCAGCTGGAAACAGGAGTACGAGCAGTACTTC; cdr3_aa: CASSWKQEYEQYF
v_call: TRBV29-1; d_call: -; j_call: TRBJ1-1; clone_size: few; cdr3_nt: TGCAGCGTTGAAGGTCGGCCCGGGGAAGTGGGTTTCTTT; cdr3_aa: CSVEGRPGEVGFF
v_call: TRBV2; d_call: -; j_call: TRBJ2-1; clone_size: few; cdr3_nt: TGTGCCACCAGCAATGGTTTGGCCGAGCAGTTCTTC; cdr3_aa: CATSNGLAEQFF
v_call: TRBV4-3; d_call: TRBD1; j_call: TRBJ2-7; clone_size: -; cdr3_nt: TGCGCCAGCAGCCAGGAAGGGGGCTCCTCCTACGAGCAGTACTTC; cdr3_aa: CASSQEGGSSYEQYF
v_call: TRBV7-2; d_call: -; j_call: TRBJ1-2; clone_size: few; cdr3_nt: TGTGCCAGCAGCGACCCAACCGCGGGTAACTATGGCTACACCTTC; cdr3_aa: CASSDPTAGNYGYTF
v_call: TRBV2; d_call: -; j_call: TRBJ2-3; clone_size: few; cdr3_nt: TGTGCCAGCAGGCCCAACAGGGAAACAGATACGCAGTATTTT; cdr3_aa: CASRPNRETDTQYF
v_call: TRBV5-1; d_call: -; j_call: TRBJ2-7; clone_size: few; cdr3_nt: TGCGCCAGCAGCTTGGATGTTGGGAGCTACGAGCAGTACTTC; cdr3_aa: CASSLDVGSYEQYF
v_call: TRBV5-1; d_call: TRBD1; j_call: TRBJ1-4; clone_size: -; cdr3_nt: TGCGCCACCCGACAGGGACCGACTAATGAAAAACTGTTTTTT; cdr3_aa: CATRQGPTNEKLFF
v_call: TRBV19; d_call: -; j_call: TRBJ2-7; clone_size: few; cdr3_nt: TGTGCCAGTAGTACAAGGACAGCTACCTACGAGCAGTACTTC; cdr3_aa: CASSTRTATYEQYF
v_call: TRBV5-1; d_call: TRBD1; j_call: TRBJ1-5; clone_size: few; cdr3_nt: TGCGCCAGCAGCCTAACAGGGGGCCGGCATCAGCCCCAGCATTTT; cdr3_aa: CASSLTGGRHQPQHF